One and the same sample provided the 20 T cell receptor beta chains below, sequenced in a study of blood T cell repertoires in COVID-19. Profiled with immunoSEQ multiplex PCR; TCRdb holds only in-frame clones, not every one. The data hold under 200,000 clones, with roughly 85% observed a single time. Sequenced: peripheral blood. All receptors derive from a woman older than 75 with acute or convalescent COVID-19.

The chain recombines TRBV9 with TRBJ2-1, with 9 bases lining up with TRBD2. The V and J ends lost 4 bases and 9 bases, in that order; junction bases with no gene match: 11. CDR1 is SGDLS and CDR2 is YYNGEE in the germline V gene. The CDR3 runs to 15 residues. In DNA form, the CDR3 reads TGTGCCAGCAGCCCGGTAGCGGGAGAGTGGGCTGAGCAGTTCTTC. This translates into CASSPVAGEWAEQFF.

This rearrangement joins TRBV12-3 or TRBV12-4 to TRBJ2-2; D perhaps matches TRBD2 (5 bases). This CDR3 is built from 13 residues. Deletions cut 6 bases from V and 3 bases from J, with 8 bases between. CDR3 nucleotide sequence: TGTGCCAGCAGCTCGGAGGACACCGGGGAGCTGTTTTTT. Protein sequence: CASSSEDTGELFF.

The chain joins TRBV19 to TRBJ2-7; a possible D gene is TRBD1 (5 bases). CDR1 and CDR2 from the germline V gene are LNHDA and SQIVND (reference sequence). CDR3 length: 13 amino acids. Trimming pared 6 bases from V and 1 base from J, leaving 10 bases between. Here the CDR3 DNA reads TGTGCCAGTAGCGACAGCCCTTCCTACGAGCAGTACTTC. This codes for CASSDSPSYEQYF.

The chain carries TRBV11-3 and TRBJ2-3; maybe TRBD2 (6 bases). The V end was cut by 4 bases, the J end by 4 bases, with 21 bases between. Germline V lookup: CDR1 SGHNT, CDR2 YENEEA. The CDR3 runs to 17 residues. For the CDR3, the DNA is TGTGCCAGCAGCTCTAAGGGCCAGATCCGGAGGGCAGATACGCAGTATTTT. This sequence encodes CASSSKGQIRRADTQYF.

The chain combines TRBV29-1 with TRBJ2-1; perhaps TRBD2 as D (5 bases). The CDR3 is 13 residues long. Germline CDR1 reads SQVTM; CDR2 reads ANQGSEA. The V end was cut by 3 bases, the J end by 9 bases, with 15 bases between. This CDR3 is CSVDTSSSLEQFF. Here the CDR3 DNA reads TGCAGCGTTGATACTAGTTCAAGCCTTGAGCAGTTCTTC.

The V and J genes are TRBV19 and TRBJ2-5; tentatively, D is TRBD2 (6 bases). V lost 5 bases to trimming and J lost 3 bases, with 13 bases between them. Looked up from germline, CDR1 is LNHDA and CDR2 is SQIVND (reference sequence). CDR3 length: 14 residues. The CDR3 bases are TGTGCCAGTAGTTTCGGTCGGGGGAAAGAGACCCAGTACTTC. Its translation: CASSFGRGKETQYF.

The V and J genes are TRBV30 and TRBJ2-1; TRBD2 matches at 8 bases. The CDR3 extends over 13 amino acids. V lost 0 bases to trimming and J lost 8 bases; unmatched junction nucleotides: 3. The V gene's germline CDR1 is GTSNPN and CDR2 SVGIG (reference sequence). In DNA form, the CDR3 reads TGTGCCTGGAGTGTCGGTAGCGGGGATGAGCAGTTCTTC. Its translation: CAWSVGSGDEQFF.

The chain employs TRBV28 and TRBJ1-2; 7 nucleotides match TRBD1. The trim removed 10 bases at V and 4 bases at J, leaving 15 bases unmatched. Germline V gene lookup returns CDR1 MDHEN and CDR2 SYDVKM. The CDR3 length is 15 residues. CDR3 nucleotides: TGTGCCACTATCCTAGGGGGCGGTCGGGCCTATGGCTACACCTTC. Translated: CATILGGGRAYGYTF.

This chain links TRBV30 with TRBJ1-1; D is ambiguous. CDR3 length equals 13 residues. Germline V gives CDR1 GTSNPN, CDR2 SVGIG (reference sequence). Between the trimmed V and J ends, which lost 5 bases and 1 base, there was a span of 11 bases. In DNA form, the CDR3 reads TGTGCCTGGGGGCACGGGAAGAACACTGAAGCTTTCTTT. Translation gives CAWGHGKNTEAFF.

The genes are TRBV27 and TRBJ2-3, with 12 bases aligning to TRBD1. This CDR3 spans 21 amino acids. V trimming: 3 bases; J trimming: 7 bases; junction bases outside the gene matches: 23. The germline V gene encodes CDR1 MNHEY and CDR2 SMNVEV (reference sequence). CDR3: CASSFQRPQLIPGQGAYTQYF. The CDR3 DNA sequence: TGTGCCAGCAGTTTCCAACGACCCCAATTAATCCCGGGACAGGGGGCTTATACGCAGTATTTT.

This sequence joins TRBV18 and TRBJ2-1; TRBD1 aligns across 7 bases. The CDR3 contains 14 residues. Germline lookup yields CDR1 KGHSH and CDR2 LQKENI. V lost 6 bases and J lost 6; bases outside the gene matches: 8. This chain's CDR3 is CASSRPGQLNEQFF. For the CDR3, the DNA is TGTGCCAGCTCCCGGCCGGGACAGCTCAATGAGCAGTTCTTC.

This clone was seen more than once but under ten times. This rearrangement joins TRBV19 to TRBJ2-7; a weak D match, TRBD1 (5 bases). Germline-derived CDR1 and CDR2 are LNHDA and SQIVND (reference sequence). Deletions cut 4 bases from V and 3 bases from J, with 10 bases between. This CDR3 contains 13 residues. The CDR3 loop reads CASSTFDSYEQYF. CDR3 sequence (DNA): TGTGCCAGTAGTACTTTCGACAGCTACGAGCAGTACTTC.

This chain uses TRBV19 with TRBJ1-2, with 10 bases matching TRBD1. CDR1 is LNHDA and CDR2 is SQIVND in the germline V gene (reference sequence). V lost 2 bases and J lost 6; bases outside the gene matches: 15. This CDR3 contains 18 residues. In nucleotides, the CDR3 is TGTGCCAGTAGTATACTTCCGGGACAGGGGCGTCTGAGAGATGGCTACACCTTC. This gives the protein CASSILPGQGRLRDGYTF.

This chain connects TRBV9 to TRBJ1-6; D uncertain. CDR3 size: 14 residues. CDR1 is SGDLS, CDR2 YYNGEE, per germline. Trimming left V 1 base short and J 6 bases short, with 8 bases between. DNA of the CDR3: TGTGCCAGCAGCGTAATGGAGGCTAATTCACCCCTCCACTTT. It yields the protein CASSVMEANSPLHF.

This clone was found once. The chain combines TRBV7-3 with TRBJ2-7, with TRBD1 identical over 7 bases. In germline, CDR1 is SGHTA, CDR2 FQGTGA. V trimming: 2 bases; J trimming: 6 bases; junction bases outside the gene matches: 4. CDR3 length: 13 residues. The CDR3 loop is CASSLGQVGEQYF. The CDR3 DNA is TGTGCCAGCAGCTTAGGACAGGTTGGCGAGCAGTACTTC.

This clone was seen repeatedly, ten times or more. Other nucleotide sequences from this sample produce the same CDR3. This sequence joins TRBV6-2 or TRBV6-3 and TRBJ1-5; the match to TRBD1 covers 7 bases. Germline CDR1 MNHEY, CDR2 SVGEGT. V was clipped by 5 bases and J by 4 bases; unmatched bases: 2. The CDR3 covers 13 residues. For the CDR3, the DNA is TGTGCCAGCAGTGGGACAGAAAATCAGCCCCAGCATTTT. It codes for CASSGTENQPQHF.

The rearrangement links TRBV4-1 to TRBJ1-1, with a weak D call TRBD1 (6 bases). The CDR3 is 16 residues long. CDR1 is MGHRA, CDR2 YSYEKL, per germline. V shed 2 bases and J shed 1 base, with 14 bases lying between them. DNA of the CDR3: TGCGCCAGCAGCCAACCTATAGGACAGACGAACACTGAAGCTTTCTTT. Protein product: CASSQPIGQTNTEAFF.

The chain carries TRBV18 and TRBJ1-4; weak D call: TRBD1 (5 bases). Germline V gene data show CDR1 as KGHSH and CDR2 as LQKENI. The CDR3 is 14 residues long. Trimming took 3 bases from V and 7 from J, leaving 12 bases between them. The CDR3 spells CASSPGQGGEKLFF. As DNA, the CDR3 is TGTGCCAGCTCACCGGGGCAGGGAGGTGAAAAACTGTTTTTT.

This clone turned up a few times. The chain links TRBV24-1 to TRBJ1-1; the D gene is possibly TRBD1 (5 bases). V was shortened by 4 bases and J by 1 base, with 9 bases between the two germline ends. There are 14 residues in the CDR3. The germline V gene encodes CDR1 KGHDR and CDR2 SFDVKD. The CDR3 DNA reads TGTGCCACCAGTGACCGCAGGGAGAACACTGAAGCTTTCTTT. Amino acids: CATSDRRENTEAFF.

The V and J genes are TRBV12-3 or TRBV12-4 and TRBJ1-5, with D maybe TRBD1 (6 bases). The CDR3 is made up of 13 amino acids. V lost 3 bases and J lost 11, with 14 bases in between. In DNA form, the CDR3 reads TGTGCCAGCAGTTTGGACAGCTCTTTTTCCCAGCATTTT. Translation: CASSLDSSFSQHF.